This T cell receptor (beta chain) was captured by sequencing in a study of control samples from healthy donors and cancer patients. J was trimmed by 6 bases and V by 5 bases; bases with no gene match: 13. The CDR3 contains 16 residues. Germline CDR1 SGHVS, CDR2 FNYEAQ. The table lists this clone with a few counts. Measured with immunoSEQ multiplex PCR; TCRdb has only the in-frame clones, and not every one. Found here are roughly 38,000 clones, 92% of them singletons; the top ten hold roughly 3.5%. This clonotype originated in a woman between 45 and 65 years old in good health. Sample: blood. The chain employs TRBV7-6 and TRBJ2-1; 7 nucleotides match TRBD1. CDR3 region: CASSTRQGQTTNEQFF. In nucleotides, the CDR3 is TGTGCCAGCAGCACCCGACAGGGCCAAACAACCAATGAGCAGTTCTTC.